This is a list of T cell receptor beta chains from one sample in a study of Graves' ophthalmopathy and Graves' hyperthyroidism. TCRdb reprocessed the multiplex PCR reads with MiXCR, giving one entry per CDR3 protein. The sample lists hundreds of thousands of distinct CDR3 sequences, around 40% occurring once. The sequenced sample consisted of peripheral blood. Receptor source: an adult man with Graves' ophthalmopathy. Each CDR3 is given with its conserved first and last residue.

V: TRBV4-3; CDR3: CASSQLPTSGLNTGELFF
V: TRBV29-1; CDR3: CRTLGTGGDPYEQYF
V: TRBV20-1; CDR3: CSARAFSGNYEQYF
V: TRBV7-9; CDR3: CASSPKDRMNTEAFF
V: TRBV2; CDR3: CASSSLGQANTEAFF
V: TRBV20-1; CDR3: CSARGTGSDTEAFF
V: TRBV11-2; CDR3: CASSQIPGQKVAEAFF
V: TRBV19; CDR3: CASSQQGVTEAFF
V: TRBV20-1; CDR3: CSSNRDRDGYEQYF
V: TRBV12-3/TRBV12-4; CDR3: CASSFGAETQYF
V: TRBV12-3/TRBV12-4; CDR3: CASSLVSKGQPQHF
V: TRBV7-3; CDR3: CASSSGGLYETQYF
V: TRBV7-9; CDR3: CASSLGGSATNEKLFF
V: TRBV7-2; CDR3: CASSLGRGSYGYTIYF
V: TRBV7-6; CDR3: CASSWGTGTSGYEQYF
V: TRBV29-1; CDR3: CSVTDSTRYYEQYF
V: TRBV5-1; CDR3: CASSFGFEQYF
V: TRBV7-9; CDR3: CASSQEAKGGRYEQYF
V: TRBV19; CDR3: CASTRSRTGDYGYTF
V: TRBV29-1; CDR3: CSVVAGYSYEQYF
V: TRBV7-3; CDR3: CASTSGGTDMQYF
V: TRBV9; CDR3: CASSGGTDYTEAFF
V: TRBV19; CDR3: CASSPGWMNEKLFF
V: TRBV2; CDR3: CASRDHGGNTDAQYF
V: TRBV2; CDR3: CASSFGQTGELFF
V: TRBV11-2; CDR3: CASSLGTGGITEAFF
V: TRBV9; CDR3: CASSPRVGSTEAFF
V: TRBV19; CDR3: CASSIDGYEQYF
V: TRBV7-9; CDR3: CASSLGLAGTGRQYF
V: TRBV7-9; CDR3: CASSFRELGYEQYF
V: TRBV12-3/TRBV12-4; CDR3: CASRPIGLPEAFF